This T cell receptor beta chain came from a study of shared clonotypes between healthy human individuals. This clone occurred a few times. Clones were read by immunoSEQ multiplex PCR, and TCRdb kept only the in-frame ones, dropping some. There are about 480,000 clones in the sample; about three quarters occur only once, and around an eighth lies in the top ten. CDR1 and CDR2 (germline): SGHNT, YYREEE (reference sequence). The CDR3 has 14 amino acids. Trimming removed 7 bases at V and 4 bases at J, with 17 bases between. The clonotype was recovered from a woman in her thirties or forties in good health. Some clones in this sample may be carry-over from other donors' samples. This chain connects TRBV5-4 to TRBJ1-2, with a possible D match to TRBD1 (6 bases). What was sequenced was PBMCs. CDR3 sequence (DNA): TGTGCCAGCGGGGTAACAGGGCGACGCTATGGCTACACCTTC. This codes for CASGVTGRRYGYTF. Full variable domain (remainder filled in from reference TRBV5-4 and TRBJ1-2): ETGVTQSPTHLIKTRGQQVTLRCSSQSGHNTVSWYQQALGQGPQFIFQYYREEENGRGNFPPRFSGLQFPNYSSELNVNALELDDSALYLCASGVTGRRYGYTFGSGTRLTVV.